This entry lists 18 T cell receptor beta chains sequenced from one sample in a study of T-cell reconstitution after alpha-beta-depleted transplantation in children. For TCRbeta, the library was prepared with unique molecular identifiers. TCRdb used MiXCR to reprocess the PCR reads, holding one entry per CDR3 protein. In the table there are about a million distinct CDR3 sequences, around 30% of which are singletons. Here the sequenced sample was PBMCs, mostly from graft donor cells, taken 360 days after TCRalphabeta/CD19-depleted stem cell transplant. Every receptor here comes from a boy under three years old who had a stem cell transplant for SCID, so the T cells may come from the graft donor.

This chain uses TRBV7-6 with TRBJ1-3, with D unclear. Germline CDR1 reads SGHVS; CDR2 reads FNYEAQ. V was trimmed by 0 bases and J by 14 bases, leaving 14 bases between them. This CDR3 spans 13 amino acids. This CDR3 is CASSLAGKTVLYF. CDR3 DNA: TGTGCCAGCAGCTTAGCTGGCAAGACGGTCCTATATTTT. The full variable domain, its missing parts supplied by reference TRBV7-6 and TRBJ1-3, is GAGVSQSPRYKVTKRGQDVALRCDPISGHVSLYWYRQALGQGPEFLTYFNYEAQQDKSGLPNDRFSAERPEGSISTLTIQRTEQRDSAMYRCASSLAGKTVLYFGEGSWLTVV.

This sequence joins TRBV20-1 and TRBJ2-3; D ambiguous. The CDR3 runs 13 residues. Germline V gene sequence: CDR1 DFQATT, CDR2 SNEGSKA (reference sequence). Trimming took off 6 bases at V and 0 bases at J, with 10 bases between the two ends. The DNA for the CDR3 is TGCAGTGCCCCCAGCGTTAGCACAGATACGCAGTATTTT. Translation gives CSAPSVSTDTQYF.

There are a few counts of this clonotype. V and J are TRBV12-3 or TRBV12-4 and TRBJ2-1, with D unclear. This CDR3 has 11 amino acids. The V gene lost 8 bases and the J gene lost 4 bases, with 6 bases spanning the gap. CDR3 DNA sequence: TGTGCCAGCTGGAGATACAATGAGCAGTTCTTC. Its protein product is CASWRYNEQFF.

The chain carries TRBV20-1 and TRBJ1-1; D not certain. The germline gives CDR1 DFQATT, CDR2 SNEGSKA (reference sequence). V was trimmed by 7 bases and J by 1 base, leaving 10 bases between them. This CDR3 has 12 amino acids. The CDR3 is CSVRVWNTEAFF. CDR3 nucleotides: TGCAGTGTCCGAGTATGGAACACTGAAGCTTTCTTT.

V and J are TRBV7-2 and TRBJ2-5; no clear D gene. In germline, CDR1 is SGHTA, CDR2 FQGNSA. The CDR3 is made up of 14 amino acids. Between the trimmed V and J ends, which lost 3 bases and 5 bases, there was a span of 13 bases. The CDR3 here is CASSLMSGQETQYF. The CDR3 nucleotides read TGTGCCAGCAGCTTGATGTCGGGCCAGGAGACCCAGTACTTC. The full variable domain, its missing parts supplied by reference TRBV7-2 and TRBJ2-5, is GAGVSQSPSNKVTEKGKDVELRCDPISGHTALYWYRQSLGQGLEFLIYFQGNSAPDKSGLPSDRFSAERTGGSVSTLTIQRTQQEDSAVYLCASSLMSGQETQYFGPGTRLLVL.

V and J are TRBV19 and TRBJ1-1; D unclear. CDR1 LNHDA and CDR2 SQIVND come from the germline V gene (reference sequence). Trimming shortened V by 8 bases and J by 6 bases, and 16 bases separated the two germline ends. The CDR3 spans 13 residues. Here the CDR3 DNA reads TGTGCCAGTCATAAGGGCCTCCTGGCTGAAGCTTTCTTT. It codes for CASHKGLLAEAFF.

The table lists this clonotype with a few counts. One end of the junction is discordant with germline, which a read error may explain. The rearrangement links TRBV7-3 to TRBJ2-3; 10 bases line up with TRBD2. Germline loops: CDR1 SGHTA, CDR2 FQGTGA. This CDR3 contains 15 residues. The CDR3 sequence: CASSLSGGAPDTQYF. In nucleotides, the CDR3 is TGTGCCAGCAGTTTAAGCGGGGGGGCCCCAGATACGCAGTATTTT.

The chain combines TRBV20-1 with TRBJ2-2, with TRBD2 as a possible D gene (5 bases). The CDR3 totals 15 residues. V was trimmed by 3 bases and J by 4 bases, leaving 15 bases between them. Germline loops: CDR1 DFQATT, CDR2 SNEGSKA (reference sequence). CDR3 bases: TGCAGTGCTAGGCGAGGAGGTCCTTCCACCGGGGAGCTGTTTTTT. This codes for CSARRGGPSTGELFF.

A few counts support this clonotype. The rearrangement uses TRBV9 and TRBJ2-1, with D perhaps TRBD1 or TRBD2 (5 bases each). The CDR3 is 17 amino acids. The germline V gene has CDR1 SGDLS and CDR2 YYNGEE. V gave up 4 bases and J gave up 9 bases, with 26 bases separating them. The CDR3 spells CASSSPVGALSLGEQFF. DNA for the CDR3: TGTGCCAGCAGCTCGCCGGTCGGGGCCCTATCGTTAGGTGAGCAGTTCTTC.

This clonotype was observed once. J is TRBJ2-5 and V is TRBV7-9; the D gene is possibly TRBD1 (6 bases). The V gene's germline CDR1 is SEHNR and CDR2 FQNEAQ (reference sequence). Trimming pared 2 bases from V and 1 base from J, leaving 11 bases between. CDR3 length equals 15 residues. The CDR3 here is CASSLRIQGQETQYF. The CDR3 DNA reads TGTGCCAGCAGCTTAAGAATACAGGGCCAAGAGACCCAGTACTTC.

J is TRBJ2-7 and V is TRBV27; 11 nucleotides agree with TRBD1. Trimming at V came to 0 bases and at J to 2 bases, leaving 9 bases not matched to a gene. The CDR3 covers 18 residues. Looked up from germline, CDR1 is MNHEY and CDR2 is SMNVEV (reference sequence). The CDR3 here is CASSLSFGGGQGAYEQYF. The CDR3 DNA follows: TGTGCCAGCAGTTTATCGTTTGGAGGGGGACAGGGGGCCTACGAGCAGTACTTC.

J is TRBJ1-6 and V is TRBV4-3; D not resolved. Trimming removed 2 bases from V and 9 bases from J, with 11 bases in between. The CDR3 extends over 14 amino acids. Germline V gene lookup returns CDR1 LGHNA and CDR2 YSLEER. The CDR3 protein is CASSQTLRSSPLHF. The CDR3 nucleotides read TGCGCCAGCAGCCAAACCCTGCGGAGTTCACCCCTCCACTTT.

The chain links TRBV20-1 to TRBJ1-6; D is unresolved. This CDR3 spans 17 amino acids. Germline CDR1 is DFQATT and CDR2 is SNEGSKA (reference sequence). The ends were cut back, 2 bases at V and 4 bases at J, with 18 bases in the middle. CDR3 in amino acids: CSARSQLRGEYNSPLHF. The CDR3 DNA reads TGCAGTGCTAGATCTCAGTTGCGTGGGGAATATAATTCACCCCTCCACTTT.

The CDR3 DNA reads as TGTGCCAGCAGCTTGGGCCTCAAGACGGGGGCACGGGAGCAGTTCTTC. It codes for CASSLGLKTGAREQFF. The chain links TRBV11-2 to TRBJ2-1, with D perhaps being TRBD1 or TRBD2 (6 bases each). The CDR3 spans 16 residues. V gave up 3 bases and J gave up 10 bases, with 22 bases separating them. Germline V gene sequence: CDR1 SGHAT, CDR2 FQNNGV.

The gene calls are TRBV9 and TRBJ1-3; D unclear. Germline values: CDR1 SGDLS, CDR2 YYNGEE. The CDR3 is 13 amino acids. V shed 2 bases and J shed 3 bases, with 6 bases lying between them. The CDR3 sequence is CASSVAFGNTIYF. CDR3 bases: TGTGCCAGCAGCGTTGCATTTGGAAACACCATATATTTT.

This clonotype was seen at least ten times. The chain recombines TRBV29-1 with TRBJ2-1; D gene ambiguous. V lost 7 bases and J lost 5, with 15 bases in between. The CDR3 length is 13 residues. CDR1 and CDR2 from the germline V gene are SQVTM and ANQGSEA. CDR3 loop: CSGWTDADNEQFF. The CDR3 nucleotides read TGCAGCGGCTGGACGGACGCTGACAATGAGCAGTTCTTC.

This CDR3 reads CASSLVGQWYQETQYF. CDR3 nucleotide sequence: TGCGCCAGCAGCTTGGTTGGACAATGGTACCAAGAGACCCAGTACTTC. The V and J genes are TRBV5-1 and TRBJ2-5; D possibly corresponds to TRBD1 (5 bases). Looked up from germline, CDR1 is SGHRS and CDR2 is YFSETQ. Trimming shortened V by 0 bases and J by 0 bases, and 12 bases separated the two germline ends. This CDR3 comprises 16 residues. The variable domain in full, with the rest retrieved from reference TRBV5-1 and TRBJ2-5, is KAGVTQTPRYLIKTRGQQVTLSCSPISGHRSVSWYQQTPGQGLQFLFEYFSETQRNKGNFPGRFSGRQFSNSRSEMNVSTLELGDSALYLCASSLVGQWYQETQYFGPGTRLLVL.

The chain recombines TRBV3-1 with TRBJ2-3; perhaps TRBD1 as D (5 bases). Germline V gives CDR1 LGHDT, CDR2 YNNKEL (reference sequence). The CDR3 sequence is 12 residues long. V lost 9 bases and J lost 14, with 21 bases in between. The CDR3 DNA sequence: TGTGCCAGTCGGCCAGGTCAGGGTGATACGTATTTT. This translates into CASRPGQGDTYF.